In its sample, the clone carrying this TCR beta chain was seen a few times. The antigen remains undetermined. One entry per CDR3 protein, called by TCRdb with MiXCR from the 5' RACE reads. The sample lists 450,000 or so distinct CDR3 sequences, about 23% occurring once. This record comes from a study of T-cell memory formation after mild COVID-19. Study results and limitations: Contracting clones from day 15 to 85 showed balanced CD4/CD8; later expanders favored CD4+. CD4+ contracting clones lay mainly in CM and EM, CD8+ ones in EMRA.

CDR3 length equals 15 residues. The germline V and J ends were trimmed by 0 bases and 4 bases, with 11 bases remaining between them. The germline gives CDR1 SGHDT, CDR2 YYEEEE. The TCR comes from an adult woman who had mild COVID-19 (a few samples of this study predate the infection). Cell type and time point are not known. The rearrangement uses TRBV5-6 and TRBJ2-1; either TRBD1 or TRBD2 may fit D (5 bases each). The sequencing sample was made of PBMCs or a T cell subset sorted from them (not recorded which). The CDR3 DNA sequence: TGTGCCAGCAGCTTGGAGTTGGGGGTTTACAATGAGCAGTTCTTC. The encoded protein is CASSLELGVYNEQFF.